This T cell receptor beta chain was recorded in a study of blood T cell repertoires in COVID-19. The overall study: The United States, Italy and Spain supplied acute and convalescent COVID-19 samples.

This clone was detected once. V gave up 10 bases and J gave up 4 bases, with 16 bases separating them. The CDR3 is 13 residues long. CDR1 and CDR2 from the germline V gene are LNHDA and SQIVND (reference sequence). TCRdb's copy holds only in-frame clones and misses some; the assay was immunoSEQ multiplex PCR. Of approximately 190,000 clones in the sample, 60% to 80% were seen once. The origin of this receptor is a man in his 60s with active or convalescent COVID-19. Sequencing was performed on peripheral blood. This chain joins TRBV19 and TRBJ2-5, with D possibly matching TRBD2 (5 bases). The CDR3 region has the DNA TGTGCCACCCAAACCGGGAATTCAGAGACCCAGTACTTC. Its translation: CATQTGNSETQYF.